Listed below are T cell receptor beta chains from one sample, sequenced in a study of T cell repertoires in cytomegalovirus infection. MiXCR was run by TCRdb on the reads, yielding one entry per CDR3 protein. This table has around 350,000 distinct CDR3 sequences, roughly 20% appearing once. The sequenced sample consisted of PBMCs. These receptors came from a human donor in good health (CMV status not recorded). Some clones in this sample may be carry-over from other donors' samples. Both conserved end residues are part of each CDR3. A D gene is named only where the DNA matches it firmly. Some rows mark clone size as missing; the rest say once, few, many or name a class of expanded clone.

clone_size j_call cdr3_length d_call v_call cdr3_aa cdr3_nt
many TRBJ1-3 18 TRBD1 TRBV12-3/TRBV12-4 CASSFLAPGQGSGNTIYF TGTGCCAGCAGTTTTCTCGCCCCGGGACAGGGCTCTGGAAACACCATATATTTT
many TRBJ1-3 16 - TRBV7-6 CASSPRIKGGGNTIYF TGTGCCAGCAGCCCTAGGATCAAGGGGGGAGGAAACACCATATATTTT
few TRBJ2-1 15 - TRBV12-3/TRBV12-4 CASSLGSASYNEQFF TGTGCCAGCAGTTTAGGGTCAGCCTCCTACAATGAGCAGTTCTTC
- TRBJ2-5 15 - TRBV27 CASSLSHREEETQYF TGTGCCAGCAGCCTTTCCCACAGGGAAGAAGAGACCCAGTACTTC
few TRBJ1-3 14 TRBD1 TRBV12-5 CASWDSLSGNTIYF TGTGCTAGTTGGGACAGTCTCTCTGGAAACACCATATATTTT
once TRBJ1-2 15 - TRBV3-1 CASSLAGTELHGYTF TGTGCCAGCAGCCTAGCCGGGACGGAGCTTCATGGCTACACCTTC
many TRBJ1-2 14 TRBD1 TRBV7-2 CASSSMTGFYGYTF TGTGCCAGCAGCTCAATGACAGGGTTCTATGGCTACACCTTC
many TRBJ2-2 16 - TRBV7-2 CASIPRGAGGTGELFF TGTGCCAGCATTCCCCGGGGGGCAGGGGGCACCGGGGAGCTGTTTTTT
few TRBJ1-1 14 - TRBV2 CASSEDAQGTEAFF TGTGCCAGCAGTGAAGACGCGCAGGGGACTGAAGCTTTCTTT
- TRBJ1-5 15 - TRBV5-6 CASSFFPSSNQPQHF TGTGCCAGCAGCTTTTTCCCCAGTAGCAATCAGCCCCAGCATTTT
few TRBJ1-1 15 - TRBV12-3/TRBV12-4 CASRVNKIRYTEAFF TGTGCCAGCAGGGTAAATAAGATTAGGTACACTGAAGCTTTCTTT
- TRBJ1-4 14 - TRBV4-3 CASSPRGRNEKLFF TGCGCCAGCAGCCCCAGGGGCCGGAATGAAAAACTGTTTTTT
many TRBJ2-1 16 TRBD2 TRBV28 CASRVRGTSPSLEQFF TGTGCCAGCAGAGTTCGGGGGACTAGCCCTTCGCTTGAGCAGTTCTTC
few TRBJ1-2 15 - TRBV7-2 CASSLRQGANYGYTF TGTGCCAGCAGCTTACGCCAGGGAGCCAACTATGGCTACACCTTC
many TRBJ2-1 18 TRBD2 TRBV6-2/TRBV6-3 CASTSNRVAGPSYNEQFF TGTGCCAGCACTTCTAATAGGGTAGCGGGACCCTCCTACAATGAGCAGTTCTTC
- TRBJ2-5 15 TRBD2 TRBV18 CASSPLAGRQETQYF TGTGCCAGCTCACCACTAGCGGGTAGGCAAGAGACCCAGTACTTC
few TRBJ2-5 12 - TRBV20-1 CSASVPQETQYF TGCAGTGCTAGTGTCCCCCAAGAGACCCAGTACTTC
many TRBJ2-2 14 - TRBV7-2 CASRGAVNTGELFF TGTGCCAGCCGGGGGGCAGTAAACACCGGGGAGCTGTTTTTT
many TRBJ2-7 14 - TRBV6-1 CASTKSGQHYEQYF TGTGCCAGCACTAAATCCGGACAGCACTACGAGCAGTACTTC
many TRBJ1-1 16 - TRBV28 CASSFVQYRVGTEAFF TGTGCCAGCAGTTTCGTACAGTACAGGGTCGGCACTGAAGCTTTCTTT
many TRBJ2-7 15 TRBD2 TRBV12-3/TRBV12-4 CASSFGTSGSYEQYF TGTGCCAGCAGTTTTGGGACTAGCGGTTCCTACGAGCAGTACTTC
once TRBJ2-7 15 TRBD1 TRBV7-2 CASSPRRDRPYEQYF TGTGCCAGCAGCCCCCGGCGGGACAGGCCATACGAGCAGTACTTC
many TRBJ1-6 14 TRBD1 TRBV7-2 CASSQDRGNSPLHF TGTGCCAGCAGCCAAGACAGGGGTAATTCACCCCTCCACTTT
- TRBJ1-2 16 - TRBV7-2 CASSRNARGGDYGYTF TGTGCCAGCAGCCGGAACGCCCGCGGGGGTGATTATGGCTACACCTTC
few TRBJ1-1 15 - TRBV7-2 CASSPLDRLNTEAFF TGTGCCAGCAGCCCGCTTGACAGACTGAACACTGAAGCTTTCTTT
few TRBJ2-6 14 - TRBV28 CASSLWIGANVLTF TGTGCCAGCAGTTTATGGATAGGGGCCAACGTCCTGACTTTC